This T cell receptor (beta chain) emerged from a study of blood T cell repertoires in COVID-19. Overall study: Acute and convalescent COVID-19 samples came from the United States, Italy and Spain. T cells, B-cell-depleted T cells, or PBMCs provided the cDNA or gDNA that served as material.

The CDR3 is made up of 15 amino acids. The junction had 12 bases not matched to a gene; V was cut back by 9 bases and J by 5 bases. Germline V lookup: CDR1 MDHEN, CDR2 SYDVKM. Libraries were prepared by immunoSEQ multiplex PCR; TCRdb keeps only in-frame clonotypes and omits some of them. The table has a few hundred thousand clones, 80% to 85% seen once. The chain is built from TRBV28 and TRBJ2-5, with TRBD1 matching 10 bases. Sequenced sample: peripheral blood. This sequence was found in a woman aged 60-75 years with acute or convalescent COVID-19. This chain's CDR3 is CASSQRDRGKETQYF. As DNA, the CDR3 is TGTGCCAGTTCCCAACGGGACAGGGGAAAGGAGACCCAGTACTTC.